These 23 T cell receptor beta chains share one sample of origin, sequenced in a study of control samples from healthy donors and cancer patients. Produced via immunoSEQ multiplex PCR; TCRdb's table is partial and in-frame only. The sample yields 150,000 to 200,000 clones, approximately 86% seen once. Sequencing was carried out using blood. The receptors originated from a man between 18 and 35 years old in good health.

The chain is built from TRBV2 and TRBJ2-7; tentative D call: TRBD1 (8 bases). Germline lookup yields CDR1 SNHLY and CDR2 FYNNEI. V was pared by 3 bases and J by 7 bases, with 19 bases between. The CDR3 loop spans 15 amino acids. CDR3 sequence (DNA): TGTGCCAGCAGTGACATCAGGGGGCGCGGGGGAGAGCAGTACTTC. Translated: CASSDIRGRGGEQYF.

CDR3 coding DNA: TGTGCCAGCAGCAAGGAACAGGGAACAGATACGCAGTATTTT. As protein: CASSKEQGTDTQYF. The genes are TRBV21-1 and TRBJ2-3; no check of the table's D call, TRBD1, against the DNA was made. TRBV21-1 is given as a pseudogene. This CDR3 is built from 14 residues.

This clone was counted only a few times. The CDR3 region has the DNA TGTGCCAGCAGTTACGCAGGGGGCCCCCTCTACGAGCAGTACTTC. The encoded protein is CASSYAGGPLYEQYF. The chain is built from TRBV6-2 or TRBV6-3 and TRBJ2-7, with 8 bases lining up with TRBD1. CDR3 length: 15 residues. The germline CDR1 and CDR2 sequences are MNHEY and SVGEGT. With 2 bases clipped from V and 3 bases from J, the junction kept 6 bases outside the gene matches.

V is TRBV9 and J is TRBJ2-3, with TRBD2 matching 16 bases. The V and J ends lost 3 bases and 5 bases, in that order; junction bases with no gene match: 6. Germline CDR1 and CDR2: SGDLS and YYNGEE. The CDR3 runs to 17 residues. For the CDR3, the DNA is TGTGCCAGCAGCGGAGGGACTAGCGGGGGGGCTGGAGATACGCAGTATTTT. Its protein product is CASSGGTSGGAGDTQYF.

V is TRBV27 and J is TRBJ2-7; perhaps TRBD1 as D (5 bases). Trimming cost V 5 bases and J 2 bases, with 22 bases left between them. The CDR3 length is 17 residues. Per germline, CDR1 MNHEY and CDR2 SMNVEV (reference sequence). This CDR3 is CASSPKGRVPLPYEQYF. CDR3 coding DNA: TGTGCCAGCAGTCCAAAGGGGCGCGTTCCCCTTCCCTACGAGCAGTACTTC.

This rearrangement joins TRBV10-2 to TRBJ1-1; 9 bases match TRBD1. The V segment lost 6 bases and the J segment 2 bases; nucleotides outside the gene matches: 19. The CDR3 is made up of 19 amino acids. Germline values: CDR1 WSHSY, CDR2 SAAADI. The CDR3 here is CASSTPQGARAFVNTEAFF. DNA for the CDR3: TGCGCCAGCAGCACCCCACAGGGGGCGCGAGCATTTGTTAACACTGAAGCTTTCTTT.

The rearrangement joins TRBV10-3 to TRBJ2-3; D unclear. The CDR3 is 13 residues long. V shed 2 bases and J shed 6 bases, with 9 bases lying between them. Germline-derived CDR1 and CDR2 are ENHRY and SYGVKD. The CDR3 region has the DNA TGTGCCATCAGTGAGGTGGGCGGTGATACGCAGTATTTT. Its protein product is CAISEVGGDTQYF.

The chain has TRBV5-8 and TRBJ1-1; D is undetermined. Germline CDR1 is SGHTS and CDR2 is YDEGEE. V was clipped by 2 bases and J by 1 base, with 6 bases between them. The CDR3 consists of 13 residues. In nucleotides, the CDR3 is TGTGCCAGCAGCTTTGGGGAGAACACTGAAGCTTTCTTT. It codes for CASSFGENTEAFF.

The chain carries TRBV6-2 or TRBV6-3 and TRBJ1-2, with TRBD1 identical over 7 bases. This CDR3 spans 13 amino acids. The J segment lost 5 bases and the V segment lost 6 bases, leaving 6 bases of the junction unmatched. Germline CDR1 MNHEY, CDR2 SVGEGT. CDR3 protein: CASSLGTAYGYTF. The CDR3 DNA follows: TGTGCCAGCAGCCTCGGGACAGCTTATGGCTACACCTTC.

This clone occurred once. Other DNA sequences from this sample encode an identical CDR3 as well. The chain is built from TRBV10-3 and TRBJ1-2, with D unclear. Germline V lookup: CDR1 ENHRY, CDR2 SYGVKD. There are 13 residues in the CDR3. The CDR3 here is CAIATPPGSGYTF. The CDR3 DNA sequence: TGTGCTATCGCCACCCCCCCTGGGAGTGGCTACACCTTC.

V and J are TRBV3-1 (or the pseudogene TRBV3-2) and TRBJ2-5; weak D call: TRBD1 (6 bases). Germline V gene sequence: CDR1 LGHDT, CDR2 YNNKEL (reference sequence). The CDR3 is made up of 16 amino acids. The V end lost 0 bases, the J end lost 1 base, and 12 bases lay between the germline ends. CDR3 nucleotides: TGTGCCAGCAGCCAAGAGATGGGCAGGGGCCAAGAGACCCAGTACTTC. Translation: CASSQEMGRGQETQYF.

V gene TRBV9 combines with J gene TRBJ1-3; D may be TRBD1 (6 bases). CDR1 SGDLS and CDR2 YYNGEE come from the germline V gene. The CDR3 totals 16 residues. Trimming stripped 0 bases from V and 0 bases from J, with 10 bases between. This chain's CDR3 is CASSVGTEISGNTIYF. In DNA form, the CDR3 reads TGTGCCAGCAGCGTAGGGACAGAGATCTCTGGAAACACCATATATTTT.

V gene TRBV4-1 combines with J gene TRBJ2-1; D is possibly TRBD2 (5 bases). V was clipped by 0 bases and J by 8 bases, with 17 bases between them. Looked up from germline, CDR1 is MGHRA and CDR2 is YSYEKL. CDR3 length: 16 amino acids. The CDR3 spells CASSQDPTERAHEQFF. Here the CDR3 DNA reads TGCGCCAGCAGCCAAGATCCCACAGAGAGGGCCCATGAGCAGTTCTTC.

The V gene is TRBV18, the J gene TRBJ2-1; D is ambiguous. The ends were cut back, 5 bases at V and 0 bases at J, with 5 bases in the middle. This CDR3 has 13 residues. The germline V gene encodes CDR1 KGHSH and CDR2 LQKENI. The CDR3 sequence: CASSSYSYNEQFF. In DNA, the CDR3 is TGTGCCAGCTCATCATACTCCTACAATGAGCAGTTCTTC.

The chain recombines TRBV30 with TRBJ1-5; 7 bases agree with TRBD1. The J segment lost 6 bases and the V segment lost 4 bases, leaving 6 bases of the junction unmatched. This CDR3 spans 13 amino acids. The germline gives CDR1 GTSNPN, CDR2 SVGIG (reference sequence). CDR3 region: CAWNRGLTQPQHF. Written as DNA, the CDR3 is TGTGCCTGGAACAGGGGCCTGACTCAGCCCCAGCATTTT.

The chain couples TRBV19 to TRBJ2-1; the D gene could be TRBD1 or TRBD2 (5 bases each). V dropped 1 base and J dropped 6 bases, with 25 bases sitting between them. The CDR3 sequence is 19 residues long. Germline-derived CDR1 and CDR2 are LNHDA and SQIVND (reference sequence). The CDR3 region has the DNA TGTGCCAGTAGTATAGGAGAGGGCAGGGCATCTAGGATTGGCAATGAGCAGTTCTTC. Protein sequence: CASSIGEGRASRIGNEQFF. Full variable domain (remainder filled in from reference TRBV19 and TRBJ2-1): DGGITQSPKYLFRKEGQNVTLSCEQNLNHDAMYWYRQDPGQGLRLIYYSQIVNDFQKGDIAEGYSVSREKKESFPLTVTSAQKNPTAFYLCASSIGEGRASRIGNEQFFGPGTRLTVL.

This chain connects TRBV2 to TRBJ2-3; 8 nucleotides agree with TRBD2. From germline, CDR1 is SNHLY and CDR2 FYNNEI. The V segment lost 8 bases and the J segment 0 bases; nucleotides outside the gene matches: 7. The CDR3 consists of 15 residues. In nucleotides, the CDR3 is TGTGCCAGCCCCTATAGCGGGGAAAGCACAGATACGCAGTATTTT. It encodes CASPYSGESTDTQYF.

The rearrangement links TRBV6-5 to TRBJ1-2; D gene ambiguous. Germline CDR1 reads MNHEY; CDR2 reads SVGAGI. This CDR3 comprises 13 residues. The V end lost 4 bases, the J end lost 8 bases, and 14 bases lay between the germline ends. DNA of the CDR3: TGTGCCAGCAGTTGGGATCGGGGAAGGGGCTACACCTTC. This codes for CASSWDRGRGYTF.

The chain combines TRBV12-3 or TRBV12-4 with TRBJ1-2; D call uncertain. The CDR3 covers 12 residues. The V end was cut by 1 base, the J end by 4 bases, with 4 bases between. CDR3 loop: CASSLGLYGYTF. For the CDR3, the DNA is TGTGCCAGCAGTTTAGGCCTCTATGGCTACACCTTC.

The V gene is TRBV7-8, the J gene TRBJ2-4; 8 bases are shared with TRBD1. Germline trimming cut 0 bases from V and 7 bases from J; bases unmatched to any gene: 11. CDR1 is SGHVS and CDR2 is FQNEAQ in the germline V gene. This CDR3 has 17 residues. Here the CDR3 reads CASSLAFSGTGKNIQYF. CDR3 nucleotides: TGTGCCAGCAGCTTAGCCTTCTCGGGGACAGGCAAGAACATTCAGTACTTC.

The V and J genes are TRBV11-2 and TRBJ2-7; the D is unclear. Looked up from germline, CDR1 is SGHAT and CDR2 is FQNNGV. V was cut by 5 bases and J by 5 bases, with 7 bases left in between. This CDR3 has 11 residues. Written as DNA, the CDR3 is TGTGCCAGCAGCATCGTCGACGAGCAGTACTTC. Translating it yields CASSIVDEQYF. Filled out from reference TRBV11-2 and TRBJ2-7, the complete variable domain reads EAGVAQSPRYKIIEKRQSVAFWCNPISGHATLYWYQQILGQGPKLLIQFQNNGVVDDSQLPKDRFSAERLKGVDSTLKIQPAKLEDSAVYLCASSIVDEQYFGPGTRLTVT.

The chain carries TRBV14 and TRBJ1-6; TRBD1 matches 7 bases. The CDR3 has 15 residues. The V segment lost 4 bases and the J segment 7 bases; nucleotides outside the gene matches: 7. The germline CDR1 and CDR2 sequences are SGHDN and FVKESK. The CDR3 here is CASSPRQGGNSPLHF. CDR3 DNA: TGTGCCAGCAGCCCGCGACAGGGCGGGAATTCACCCCTCCACTTT.

This chain joins TRBV5-4 and TRBJ2-1; 7 positions match TRBD2. Looked up from germline, CDR1 is SGHNT and CDR2 is YYREEE (reference sequence). The CDR3 loop spans 18 amino acids. V lost 0 bases to trimming and J lost 0 bases; unmatched junction nucleotides: 9. The CDR3 DNA reads TGTGCCAGCAGCTTGGATGGTCTAGCGGCGAGCTCCTACAATGAGCAGTTCTTC. This gives the protein CASSLDGLAASSYNEQFF.